This TCR beta chain was sequenced for a study of cytomegalovirus exposure and HLA in healthy donors (dated by TCRdb to 2015 to 2018). Regarding the complete study: A later analysis indicated that the roughly 120 validation repertoires were generated on the platform also employed for the roughly 720 repertoires of the first cohort. The aim of the study was to test whether cataloging public T cell receptors could identify signatures of past pathogen exposure. In addition to the first cohort of 500 to 850 subjects, a separate validation cohort of approximately 120 different subjects was used. To predict cytomegalovirus infection status, the study combined high-throughput TCR immunosequencing, statistical association of individual TCRs with disease status, and machine learning. What the research found in general, with its limitations: In both the original and validation cohorts, the classifier was reported to diagnose cytomegalovirus status with high specificity and sensitivity. The validation cohort had no HLA typing available for a later analysis, so co-occurrence within that cohort was assessed over all 120 or so repertoires. The authors suggested that the approach could potentially be generalized to other disease states and immunological phenotypes. In vitro tests confirmed that a few of the cytomegalovirus-associated TCR beta chains recognize cytomegalovirus antigens. Most TCR sequences were seen in very few donors, while some public TCRs were found in many individuals. The study gave a list of more than 150 TCR beta chains associated with cytomegalovirus. A later analysis found that TCRs clustered in the first cohort also tended to co-occur in the 110 or so validation repertoires, with approximately 93% of cluster scores above 0.

Donors formed part of the validation cohort, which comprised 120 or so subjects and was distinct from the first cohort of 550 to 850 subjects. V is pared back by 4 bases and J by 4 bases, with 15 bases lying between the germline termini. The CDR3 goes from the cysteine to the phenylalanine over 15 residues. The read is trimmed to its CDR3 DNA, 45 bases read in frame from base 1. In the germline V gene, CDR1 corresponds to SGHRS and CDR2 to YFSETQ. Comments on this clone: The clone's antigen remains unknown. Base qualities were left out, and no much larger clone turns up one base away.

Library creation used the immunoSEQ multiplex PCR assay. Processing in the source paper ran as follows. A statistical classification framework was developed to diagnose cytomegalovirus status using the catalog of TCR beta chain sequences. What TCRdb holds here is the immuneACCESS table cut down to in-frame rearrangements. Part of the clones is not present; checked against another copy, under half of the missing clones reflect an unresolved V gene, and the others are unexplained. V, J and clone size are taken as reported in that table, and D and trimming were inferred from the DNA itself. Recorded for this sample are about 330,000 clones; roughly 90% of them occurred a single time. Over 1% of the sample goes to the ten largest clones.

Sequenced material: PBMCs. The source is a woman in her twenties or thirties in good health and CMV-seropositive. Rearrangement joined TRBV5-1 to TRBJ2-1; TRBD1 is possibly the D segment (6 matching bases). The CDR3 corresponds to CASSTGQPSYNEQFF. The nucleotide sequence is TGCGCCAGCAGCACCGGACAGCCATCTTACAATGAGCAGTTCTTC.